This TCR beta chain was captured by sequencing in a study of blood T cell repertoires in COVID-19. Study-wide background: Whether acute or convalescent, the COVID-19 samples came from the United States, Italy and Spain. Sources were T cells, B-cell-depleted T cells, or PBMCs; the material itself was cDNA or gDNA.

Trimming cost V 0 bases and J 0 bases; bases outside gene matches: 12. This CDR3 region has 22 residues. Germline V gene lookup returns CDR1 LGHNA and CDR2 YNFKEQ. This clone was seen only a few times. Only in-frame clones appear in the TCRdb table, and some are missing; sequencing was by immunoSEQ multiplex PCR. The table records more than 250,000 clones, more than 70% of them present only once. The sequencing input was peripheral blood. The chain uses TRBV4-2 and TRBJ2-1, with TRBD2 identical over 15 bases. This clonotype was sampled from a woman in her forties or fifties with acute or convalescent COVID-19. CDR3 sequence reads: CASSQESRTGTSGRSSYNEQFF. In nucleotides, the CDR3 is TGTGCCAGCAGCCAAGAAAGCCGGACGGGGACTAGCGGGAGGAGCTCCTACAATGAGCAGTTCTTC.